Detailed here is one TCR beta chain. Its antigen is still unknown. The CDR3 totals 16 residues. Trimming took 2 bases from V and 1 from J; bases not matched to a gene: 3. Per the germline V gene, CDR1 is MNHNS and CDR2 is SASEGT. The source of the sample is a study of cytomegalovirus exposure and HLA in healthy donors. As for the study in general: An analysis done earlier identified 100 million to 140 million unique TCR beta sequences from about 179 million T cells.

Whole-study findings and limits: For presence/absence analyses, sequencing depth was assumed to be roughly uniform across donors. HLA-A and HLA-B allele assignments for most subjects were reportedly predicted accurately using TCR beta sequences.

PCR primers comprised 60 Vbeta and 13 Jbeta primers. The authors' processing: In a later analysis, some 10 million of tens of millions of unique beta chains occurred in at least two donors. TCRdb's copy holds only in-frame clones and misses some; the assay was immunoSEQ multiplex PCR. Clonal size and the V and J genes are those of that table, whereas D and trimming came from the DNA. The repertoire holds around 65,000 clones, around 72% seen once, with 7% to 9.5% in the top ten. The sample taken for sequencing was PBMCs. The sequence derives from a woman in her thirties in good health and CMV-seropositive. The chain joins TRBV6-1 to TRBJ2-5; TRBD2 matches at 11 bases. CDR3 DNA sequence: TGTGCCAGCAGTGAACGACTAGCGGGAACCCAAGAGACCCAGTACTTC. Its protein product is CASSERLAGTQETQYF.